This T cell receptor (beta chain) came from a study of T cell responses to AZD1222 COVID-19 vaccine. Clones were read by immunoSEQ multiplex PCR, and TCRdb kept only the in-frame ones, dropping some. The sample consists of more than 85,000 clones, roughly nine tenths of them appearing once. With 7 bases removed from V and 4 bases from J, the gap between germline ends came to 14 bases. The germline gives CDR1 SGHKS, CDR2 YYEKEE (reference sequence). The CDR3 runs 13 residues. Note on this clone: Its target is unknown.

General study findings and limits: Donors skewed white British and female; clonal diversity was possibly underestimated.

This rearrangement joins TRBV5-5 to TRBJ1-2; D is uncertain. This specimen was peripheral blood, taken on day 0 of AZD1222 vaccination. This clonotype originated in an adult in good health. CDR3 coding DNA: TGTGCCAGCGATACGACGGGATCCTATGGCTACACCTTC. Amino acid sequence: CASDTTGSYGYTF.